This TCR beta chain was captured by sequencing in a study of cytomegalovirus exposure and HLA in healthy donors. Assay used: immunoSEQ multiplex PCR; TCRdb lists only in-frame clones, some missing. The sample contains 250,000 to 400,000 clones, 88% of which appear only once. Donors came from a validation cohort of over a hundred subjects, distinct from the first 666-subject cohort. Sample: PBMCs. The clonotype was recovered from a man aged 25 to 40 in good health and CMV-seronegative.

Here the CDR3 reads CASSLRGRDEQYF. In nucleotides, the CDR3 is TGTGCCAGCAGTCTTAGGGGGCGCGACGAGCAGTACTTC. The chain combines TRBV11-1 with TRBJ2-7; TRBD1 agrees at 7 bases. The CDR3 loop spans 13 amino acids. The junction had 7 bases not matched to a gene; V was cut back by 6 bases and J by 5 bases. Germline-derived CDR1 and CDR2 are SGHAT and FQDESV (reference sequence).